Presented here are 5 T cell receptor beta chains from one specimen sequenced in a study of CD8 T cells in Susac syndrome. Reverse transcription used about 0.45 to 1 ug RNA and random hexamers. One entry per CDR3 protein, called by TCRdb with MiXCR from the immunoSEQ multiplex PCR reads. The sample includes just under 150,000 distinct CDR3 sequences, approximately 94% of them seen just once. The sample comprised CD4+ T cells from PBMCs. These receptor sequences come from a human donor in good health.

The chain employs TRBV25-1 and TRBJ2-2; 8 nucleotides agree with TRBD1. Germline V gives CDR1 MGHDK, CDR2 SYGVNS. This CDR3 has 13 amino acids. Trimming at V came to 7 bases and at J to 4 bases, leaving 2 bases not matched to a gene. The CDR3 spells CASTQGATGELFF. The CDR3 DNA sequence: TGTGCCAGCACCCAGGGGGCCACCGGGGAGCTGTTTTTT. Together with reference TRBV25-1 and TRBJ2-2, the CDR3 gives the full variable domain: EADIYQTPRYLVIGTGKKITLECSQTMGHDKMYWYQQDPGMELHLIHYSYGVNSTEKGDLSSESTVSRIRTEHFPLTLESARPSHTSQYLCASTQGATGELFFGEGSRLTVL.

The chain recombines TRBV5-4 with TRBJ2-5; possibly TRBD1 for D (6 bases). V was pared by 6 bases and J by 2 bases, with 20 bases between. Germline CDR1 reads SGHNT; CDR2 reads YYREEE (reference sequence). The CDR3 loop spans 16 amino acids. CDR3 sequence reads: CASTDARHREQETQYF. CDR3 coding DNA: TGTGCCAGCACCGACGCACGACACAGGGAACAAGAGACCCAGTACTTC.

This sequence joins TRBV5-8 and TRBJ2-5, with TRBD1 matching over 10 bases. V shed 5 bases, J shed 2 bases, and the junction held 6 bases outside the gene matches. The CDR3 loop spans 15 amino acids. Germline CDR1 reads SGHTS; CDR2 reads YDEGEE. CDR3 residues: CASSSGTGAQETQYF. The CDR3 coding sequence is TGTGCCAGCAGTTCCGGGACAGGGGCACAAGAGACCCAGTACTTC.

V usage is TRBV2 and J usage is TRBJ2-1; 9 bases line up with TRBD2. Germline values: CDR1 SNHLY, CDR2 FYNNEI. V lost 6 bases to trimming and J lost 2 bases; unmatched junction nucleotides: 5. The CDR3 runs to 15 residues. This CDR3 reads CASSFLAGTYNEQFF. The CDR3 DNA sequence: TGTGCCAGCAGCTTCCTAGCGGGAACCTACAATGAGCAGTTCTTC.

This rearrangement joins TRBV10-3 to TRBJ2-2; D gene unclear. Germline loops: CDR1 ENHRY, CDR2 SYGVKD. This CDR3 is 13 amino acids long. V lost 3 bases and J 6 bases, leaving 8 bases between the germline ends. CDR3 sequence: CAISEVAAGELFF. The CDR3 region has the DNA TGTGCCATCAGTGAAGTTGCGGCCGGGGAGCTGTTTTTT.